This TCR beta chain was obtained from a study of TIL therapy for anti-PD-1-resistant metastatic lung cancer. A word on this clone: Its antigen is still unknown.

Study results and limitations: TIL clonotype persistence in blood showed no apparent association with response.

The libraries were made with immunoSEQ v3. Measured with immunoSEQ multiplex PCR; TCRdb has only the in-frame clones, and not every one. The table lists some 46,000 clones, around 80% of them singletons. Documented time point: pre-treatment sample, taken before nivolumab and TIL therapy. Trimming at V came to 6 bases and at J to 3 bases, leaving 10 bases not matched to a gene. The CDR3 contains 16 residues. Germline V gene lookup returns CDR1 KGHSH and CDR2 LQKENI. This specimen consisted of blood, obtained at baseline. The rearrangement uses TRBV18 and TRBJ1-5; 8 bases agree with TRBD1. The source of this sequence is a man in his 70s with non-small cell lung cancer. The CDR3 sequence is CASSPQGANTNQPQHF. CDR3 DNA sequence: TGTGCCAGCTCGCCGCAGGGGGCGAATACCAATCAGCCCCAGCATTTT.